Below are 25 T cell receptor beta chains sequenced from a single sample in a study of shared clonotypes between healthy human individuals. The data were produced by immunoSEQ multiplex PCR, yet TCRdb's version contains in-frame clones alone and is incomplete. The sample consists of under 1,100,000 clones, 75% to 80% of them appearing once. Sequenced input: memory CD4+ T cells from PBMCs. Documented subset: CD45RA-negative fraction. Receptor source: a man aged 18 to 29 in good health. Some clones in this sample may be carry-over from other donors' samples.

This CDR3 reads CASSARGLAGDYEQYF. CDR3 nucleotides: TGTGCCAGCAGCGCCCGCGGACTAGCGGGAGACTACGAGCAGTACTTC. The J gene is TRBJ2-7, the V gene TRBV2, with 13 nucleotides matching TRBD2. Germline CDR1 SNHLY, CDR2 FYNNEI. This CDR3 is 16 amino acids long. V gave up 6 bases and J gave up 3 bases; unmatched junction bases: 8.

Note on this clone: The sample holds other DNA sequences that translate to the same CDR3. The chain combines TRBV18 with TRBJ2-6; D possibly corresponds to TRBD1 (5 bases). The V gene's germline CDR1 is KGHSH and CDR2 LQKENI. This CDR3 has 17 amino acids. The V gene lost 3 bases and the J gene lost 0 bases, with 12 bases spanning the gap. The CDR3 DNA reads TGTGCCAGCTCACCCGGTCAGGGTGGCTCTGGGGCCAACGTCCTGACTTTC. It is translated as CASSPGQGGSGANVLTF.

The V call is TRBV2, the J call TRBJ2-7; weak D call: TRBD2 (5 bases). The CDR3 is 17 amino acids. V shed 3 bases and J shed 2 bases, with 20 bases lying between them. The germline gives CDR1 SNHLY, CDR2 FYNNEI. As DNA, the CDR3 is TGTGCCAGCAGTGATCGTAGTGGACTTCTGATAACCTACGAGCAGTACTTC. Translated: CASSDRSGLLITYEQYF.

The chain is built from TRBV27 and TRBJ1-5; 7 positions agree with TRBD1. Germline V lookup: CDR1 MNHEY, CDR2 SMNVEV (reference sequence). The length of the CDR3 is 17 residues. V was clipped by 1 base and J by 0 bases; unmatched bases: 6. DNA of the CDR3: TGTGCCAGCAGTTTATTGGCAGGGGGATATAGCAATCAGCCCCAGCATTTT. Encoded protein: CASSLLAGGYSNQPQHF.

As for this clone: One end of the junction fails to match germline, which may point to a read error. V and J are TRBV5-1 and TRBJ2-5; the match to TRBD2 covers 11 bases. Germline CDR1 SGHRS, CDR2 YFSETQ. The CDR3 runs to 14 residues. CDR3 in DNA: TGCGCCAGCAGCTTGGTACTAGCGGGGGAGGCCCCCCACTTC. Its translation is CASSLVLAGEAPHF.

The rearrangement uses TRBV27 and TRBJ2-7, with 7 bases identical to TRBD2. V shed 1 base, J shed 6 bases, and the junction held 9 bases outside the gene matches. This CDR3 region has 15 residues. Per germline, CDR1 MNHEY and CDR2 SMNVEV (reference sequence). The CDR3 region has the DNA TGTGCCAGCAGTTTATACGGGAGGAGGACTAGCGAGCAGTACTTC. Translation gives CASSLYGRRTSEQYF.

The V call is TRBV9, the J call TRBJ1-3; D not resolved. Per the germline V gene, CDR1 is SGDLS and CDR2 is YYNGEE. The CDR3 runs to 14 residues. The V and J ends lost 0 bases and 8 bases respectively, with 12 bases between them. CDR3 DNA sequence: TGTGCCAGCAGCGTAGTTGCGGAGGAAGACACCATATATTTT. This translates into CASSVVAEEDTIYF.

The chain is built from TRBV6-6 and TRBJ2-7; the D is unclear. Germline V gene data show CDR1 as MNHNY and CDR2 as SVGAGI (reference sequence). The V and J ends lost 2 bases and 3 bases respectively, with 8 bases between them. The CDR3 contains 13 residues. The CDR3 region has the DNA TGTGCCAGCAGTTACGAGCCCGACTACGAGCAGTACTTC. Encoded protein: CASSYEPDYEQYF.

The genes are TRBV6-5 and TRBJ1-5, with D possibly TRBD1 on 6 matching bases. Germline-derived CDR1 and CDR2 are MNHEY and SVGAGI. V dropped 4 bases and J dropped 0 bases, with 10 bases sitting between them. This CDR3 has 15 residues. The CDR3 is CASSSDSYSNQPQHF. CDR3 nucleotide sequence: TGTGCCAGCAGTTCGGACAGTTATAGCAATCAGCCCCAGCATTTT.

This chain links TRBV28 with TRBJ2-3, with 8 bases matching TRBD2. Germline lookup yields CDR1 MDHEN and CDR2 SYDVKM. V was pared by 2 bases and J by 3 bases, with 4 bases of the junction left unmatched. This CDR3 has 15 amino acids. This CDR3 is CASSLVSGTTDTQYF. In DNA form, the CDR3 reads TGTGCCAGCAGTTTAGTTAGCGGGACTACAGATACGCAGTATTTT.

This chain connects TRBV27 to TRBJ1-2, with no clear D. Looked up from germline, CDR1 is MNHEY and CDR2 is SMNVEV (reference sequence). Trimming left V 4 bases short and J 8 bases short, with 11 bases between. This CDR3 is 12 amino acids long. The chain's CDR3 is CASSSGVGGYTF. DNA for the CDR3: TGTGCCAGCAGTTCCGGGGTCGGCGGCTACACCTTC.

The rearrangement links TRBV20-1 to TRBJ2-1; D unclear. V lost 6 bases to trimming and J lost 7 bases, with 10 bases between them. Germline V CDR1 and CDR2: DFQATT, SNEGSKA (reference sequence). The CDR3 has 11 residues. The CDR3 DNA reads TGCAGTGCCGGTCGGTTGAATGAGCAGTTCTTC. Protein product: CSAGRLNEQFF.

This chain links TRBV2 with TRBJ2-2, with TRBD1 as a possible D gene (5 bases). Trimming removed 7 bases at V and 0 bases at J, with 9 bases between. The CDR3 covers 14 residues. Germline CDR1 is SNHLY and CDR2 is FYNNEI. CDR3 DNA: TGTGCCAGCATAAGGGGATCGAACACCGGGGAGCTGTTTTTT. It is translated as CASIRGSNTGELFF.

The chain has TRBV6-5 and TRBJ2-7; D possibly corresponds to TRBD2 (7 bases). The CDR3 covers 16 residues. Trimming took 0 bases from V and 4 from J, leaving 16 bases between them. Germline V gives CDR1 MNHEY, CDR2 SVGAGI. In DNA, the CDR3 is TGTGCCAGCAGTTACTCGGGGGGGCCGAAGAGTTACGAGCAGTACTTC. Its translation: CASSYSGGPKSYEQYF.

This chain connects TRBV4-3 to TRBJ1-3; tentatively, D is TRBD1 (5 bases). Germline loops: CDR1 LGHNA, CDR2 YSLEER. The CDR3 covers 17 residues. With 2 bases removed from V and 0 bases from J, the gap between germline ends came to 14 bases. The CDR3 sequence: CASSQRSQGLSGNTIYF. The CDR3 coding sequence is TGCGCCAGCAGCCAACGATCTCAGGGACTCTCTGGAAACACCATATATTTT.

This chain uses TRBV18 with TRBJ2-3, with a possible D match to TRBD1 (6 bases). V lost 3 bases and J lost 1, with 20 bases in between. The germline CDR1 and CDR2 sequences are KGHSH and LQKENI. There are 18 residues in the CDR3. CDR3 in DNA: TGTGCCAGCTCACCCCAGTTAAGGGGGAATTGGGGCACAGATACGCAGTATTTT. Its translation is CASSPQLRGNWGTDTQYF.

The chain is built from TRBV6-6 and TRBJ2-7; D uncertain. The CDR3 is made up of 12 amino acids. CDR1 is MNHNY, CDR2 SVGAGI, per germline (reference sequence). V was clipped by 5 bases and J by 5 bases, with 10 bases between them. In DNA, the CDR3 is TGTGCCAGCAGTCGTCCACTCGACGAGCAGTACTTC. Its protein product is CASSRPLDEQYF.

V gene TRBV7-9 combines with J gene TRBJ2-4, with no clear D. Germline CDR1 SEHNR, CDR2 FQNEAQ (reference sequence). CDR3 length: 13 residues. The germline V and J ends were trimmed by 5 bases and 5 bases, with 10 bases remaining between them. CDR3 region: CASSPLRENIQYF. The CDR3 nucleotides read TGTGCCAGCAGCCCCCTCCGAGAAAACATTCAGTACTTC.

V gene TRBV19 combines with J gene TRBJ2-1; 7 nucleotides agree with TRBD2. CDR1 is LNHDA and CDR2 is SQIVND in the germline V gene (reference sequence). J was trimmed by 4 bases and V by 9 bases; bases with no gene match: 12. The CDR3 has 15 amino acids. DNA of the CDR3: TGTGCCAGCCGTTATCGGGGGGACCAATACAATGAGCAGTTCTTC. This encodes CASRYRGDQYNEQFF.

The rearrangement joins TRBV18 to TRBJ2-1; the match to TRBD2 covers 13 bases. J lost 3 bases, V lost 8 bases, and 10 bases had no gene match. Germline CDR1 is KGHSH and CDR2 is LQKENI. There are 17 residues in the CDR3. CDR3 coding DNA: TGTGCCAGCCACTCGGGACTAGCGGGAAACAACTACAATGAGCAGTTCTTC. Encoded protein: CASHSGLAGNNYNEQFF.

This chain joins TRBV2 and TRBJ2-2; D unresolved. Germline lookup yields CDR1 SNHLY and CDR2 FYNNEI. V lost 10 bases to trimming and J lost 2 bases, with 14 bases between them. The CDR3 contains 14 residues. The CDR3 protein is CATARRANTGELFF. CDR3 nucleotides: TGTGCCACCGCCCGAAGGGCCAACACCGGGGAGCTGTTTTTT.

V and J are TRBV29-1 and TRBJ2-7; D might be TRBD1 (5 bases). The CDR3 contains 12 residues. Germline V gives CDR1 SQVTM, CDR2 ANQGSEA. The ends were cut back, 4 bases at V and 0 bases at J, with 7 bases in the middle. CDR3 amino acids: CSVVRDSYEQYF. Written as DNA, the CDR3 is TGCAGCGTTGTCAGGGACTCCTACGAGCAGTACTTC.

To note about this clone: A read error may explain this, as a much larger clone is one base away. The chain joins TRBV28 to TRBJ1-2, with TRBD1 as a possible D gene (5 bases). The length of the CDR3 is 15 residues. Trimming removed 2 bases from V and 7 bases from J, with 17 bases in between. The germline V gene has CDR1 MDHEN and CDR2 SYDVKM. For the CDR3, the DNA is TGTGCCAGCAGTTTAGGGACTACCAACGCGCGTGGCTACACCTTC. Its protein product is CASSLGTTNARGYTF.

The chain couples TRBV19 to TRBJ2-1, with 11 bases that match TRBD1. CDR1 is LNHDA, CDR2 SQIVND, per germline (reference sequence). This CDR3 is built from 16 residues. V shed 4 bases, J shed 6 bases, and the junction held 8 bases outside the gene matches. The CDR3 DNA is TGTGCCAGTAGTACAGATAGGACAGGGGGCTCCAATGAGCAGTTCTTC. Protein product: CASSTDRTGGSNEQFF.

CDR3 amino acids: CASSLSGGYEQYF. CDR3 DNA: TGCGCCAGCAGCCTATCGGGGGGCTACGAGCAGTACTTC. This chain connects TRBV4-3 to TRBJ2-7, with 7 bases identical to TRBD2. Trimming removed 4 bases from V and 3 bases from J; junction bases left unmatched: 3. The CDR3 contains 13 residues. The germline gives CDR1 LGHNA, CDR2 YSLEER.